These 11 T cell receptor beta chains came from one sample sequenced in a study of cytomegalovirus exposure and HLA in healthy donors. Researchers ran the PCR with 60 Vbeta and 13 Jbeta primers. TCRdb's table, derived via immunoSEQ multiplex PCR, lists solely in-frame clones and lacks some. The data show more than 85,000 clones, about 86% seen once. Specimen: PBMCs. The receptors come from a woman aged 25 to 39 in good health and CMV-seronegative.

The chain uses TRBV5-1 and TRBJ2-1, with a tentative D call TRBD2 (5 bases). The germline CDR1 and CDR2 sequences are SGHRS and YFSETQ. Trimming removed 1 base at V and 8 bases at J, with 10 bases between. This CDR3 contains 13 residues. CDR3 amino acids: CASSLPGRDEQFF. CDR3 nucleotide sequence: TGCGCCAGCAGCTTGCCTGGGCGGGATGAGCAGTTCTTC.

The table lists this clone with a count of one. The same CDR3 arises from other DNA sequences in this sample as well. V gene TRBV29-1 combines with J gene TRBJ2-7; 11 positions match TRBD2. V was clipped by 4 bases and J by 7 bases; unmatched bases: 12. The CDR3 contains 15 residues. Germline assignment: CDR1 SQVTM and CDR2 ANQGSEA. The CDR3 DNA sequence: TGCAGCGTTGGGGGGTTAGGGACTAGCGGTTTTGAGCAGTACTTC. Its translation is CSVGGLGTSGFEQYF.

The rearrangement joins TRBV4-3 to TRBJ2-2; D is possibly TRBD1 (6 bases). The ends were cut back, 1 base at V and 6 bases at J, with 12 bases in the middle. Germline assignment: CDR1 LGHNA and CDR2 YSLEER. The CDR3 runs to 15 residues. Here the CDR3 reads CASSQGTQGPGELFF. The DNA for the CDR3 is TGCGCCAGCAGCCAAGGGACACAGGGACCCGGGGAGCTGTTTTTT.

This CDR3 reads CSVADILSGANVLTF. As DNA, the CDR3 is TGCAGCGTTGCGGACATTCTCTCTGGGGCCAACGTCCTGACTTTC. The J gene is TRBJ2-6, the V gene TRBV29-1; D possibly corresponds to TRBD1 (5 bases). The CDR3 length is 15 residues. Germline lookup yields CDR1 SQVTM and CDR2 ANQGSEA. Deletions cut 4 bases from V and 0 bases from J, with 10 bases between.

The chain combines TRBV7-9 with TRBJ2-1; 11 bases fit TRBD1. Germline V gives CDR1 SEHNR, CDR2 FQNEAQ (reference sequence). This CDR3 comprises 17 residues. V lost 1 base and J lost 3; bases outside the gene matches: 5. CDR3 loop: CASSLDLGTGGYNEQFF. In DNA, the CDR3 is TGTGCCAGCAGCTTAGATCTTGGGACAGGGGGCTACAATGAGCAGTTCTTC. The complete variable domain, with remaining parts taken from reference TRBV7-9 and TRBJ2-1, reads DTGVSQNPRHKITKRGQNVTFRCDPISEHNRLYWYRQTLGQGPEFLTYFQNEAQLEKSRLLSDRFSAERPKGSFSTLEIQRTEQGDSAMYLCASSLDLGTGGYNEQFFGPGTRLTVL.

The rearrangement uses TRBV29-1 and TRBJ2-6, with TRBD2 as a possible D gene (5 bases). Germline V gene lookup returns CDR1 SQVTM and CDR2 ANQGSEA. The CDR3 totals 15 residues. The ends were cut back, 6 bases at V and 4 bases at J, with 16 bases in the middle. CDR3 sequence (DNA): TGCAGCGTGGTACCACGGGGAGACGGGGCCAACGTCCTGACTTTC. Its translation: CSVVPRGDGANVLTF.

The chain combines TRBV6-5 with TRBJ2-5, with a possible D match to TRBD2 (5 bases). The CDR3 contains 15 residues. Between the trimmed V and J ends, which lost 3 bases and 0 bases, there was a span of 11 bases. Germline loops: CDR1 MNHEY, CDR2 SVGAGI. The CDR3 protein is CASSYAGVYQETQYF. The CDR3 coding sequence is TGTGCCAGCAGTTATGCCGGGGTGTACCAAGAGACCCAGTACTTC.

The chain couples TRBV10-3 to TRBJ2-4, with 8 bases matching TRBD1. The CDR3 runs to 11 residues. Germline V gene sequence: CDR1 ENHRY, CDR2 SYGVKD. Trimming at V came to 6 bases and at J to 16 bases, leaving 8 bases not matched to a gene. CDR3 in DNA: TGTGCCATCAGCCAGGACAGGGTCCTATACTTC. Protein product: CAISQDRVLYF.

This clone appeared once. This chain uses TRBV5-1 with TRBJ2-5; a weak D match, TRBD2 (6 bases). The V gene's germline CDR1 is SGHRS and CDR2 YFSETQ. V was clipped by 6 bases and J by 2 bases, with 17 bases between them. The CDR3 length is 15 residues. The CDR3 protein is CASTLRRGRQETQYF. The CDR3 coding sequence is TGCGCCAGCACGCTCCGGAGGGGCCGTCAAGAGACCCAGTACTTC.

The chain couples TRBV7-8 to TRBJ2-3, with D perhaps TRBD2 (5 bases). With 6 bases removed from V and 8 bases from J, the gap between germline ends came to 15 bases. From germline, CDR1 is SGHVS and CDR2 FQNEAQ. CDR3 length equals 13 residues. DNA of the CDR3: TGTGCCAGCAGAACGAGTCCTAGCAGTACGCAGTATTTT. It encodes CASRTSPSSTQYF.

The chain carries TRBV29-1 and TRBJ2-7, with D maybe TRBD1 (7 bases). V gave up 3 bases and J gave up 4 bases, with 10 bases separating them. The CDR3 covers 12 residues. Germline V lookup: CDR1 SQVTM, CDR2 ANQGSEA. CDR3 coding DNA: TGCAGCGTTGAGACAGGGAGGTACGAGCAGTACTTC. This translates into CSVETGRYEQYF.